Sequencing of this TCR beta chain was carried out in a study of blood T cell repertoires in COVID-19. V lost 4 bases and J lost 5; bases outside the gene matches: 6. Germline V gene sequence: CDR1 MNHEY, CDR2 SVGEGT. The CDR3 runs to 14 residues. Participants came from 20 to 25 US areas, aged about 18 to 95 years. In assigning cohorts, the study relied on participant-reported clinical history. In the original workflow: Amplification of reference gene primers was used by the study to estimate nucleated cell counts. Some clones are missing from TCRdb's copy, which holds only in-frame ones; the method was immunoSEQ multiplex PCR. The V and J calls and clone size are taken from that table; D and trimming were inferred from the DNA. The sample has about 270,000 clones, 88% seen once. This clone was seen a handful of times.

The origin of this receptor is a woman in her 50s who had recovered from COVID-19. The chain carries TRBV6-2 or TRBV6-3 and TRBJ1-1; 8 bases fit TRBD1. Sequenced: PBMCs or T cells enriched from blood (not recorded which). The CDR3: CASSSITGGTEAFF. The CDR3 DNA is TGTGCCAGCAGTTCTATCACAGGGGGGACTGAAGCTTTCTTT.